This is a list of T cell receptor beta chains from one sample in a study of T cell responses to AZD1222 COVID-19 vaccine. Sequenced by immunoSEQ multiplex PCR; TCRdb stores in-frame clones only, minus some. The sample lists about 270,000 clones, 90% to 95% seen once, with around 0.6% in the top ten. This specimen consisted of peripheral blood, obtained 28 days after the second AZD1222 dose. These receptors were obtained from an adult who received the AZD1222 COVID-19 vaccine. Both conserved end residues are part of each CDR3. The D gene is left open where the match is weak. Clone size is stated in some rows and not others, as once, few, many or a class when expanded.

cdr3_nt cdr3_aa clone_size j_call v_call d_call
TGTGCCAGCAGCCTAGCGGGAGCGGGGTACAATGAGCAGTTCTTC CASSLAGAGYNEQFF . TRBJ2-1 TRBV7-2 TRBD2
TGTGCCAGCAGCTTAGATGACTGGTCTGGCTACACCTTC CASSLDDWSGYTF . TRBJ1-2 TRBV7-9 .
TGTGCCAGTAGGACGGAAGCGAACACTGAAGCTTTCTTT CASRTEANTEAFF . TRBJ1-1 TRBV2 .
TGTGCCTCCAACGGTCAGCGGGGGGGCTCCGGGGAGCTGTTTTTT CASNGQRGGSGELFF . TRBJ2-2 TRBV2 TRBD2
TGTGCCAGTAGTGTGACAGGGGGTCCATACGAGCAGTACTTC CASSVTGGPYEQYF . TRBJ2-7 TRBV19 TRBD1
TGTGCCAGCAGCTTATACTACGAGCAGTACTTC CASSLYYEQYF . TRBJ2-7 TRBV7-2 .
TGTGCCAGCCTCGGGACAGGGAACACTGAAGCTTTCTTT CASLGTGNTEAFF once TRBJ1-1 TRBV19 TRBD1
TGTGCCAGCAGCTCAAACTCCTACAATGAGCAGTTCTTC CASSSNSYNEQFF . TRBJ2-1 TRBV11-1 .
TGTGCCAGCAGCCGTCCAGCGGTAGAGACCCAGTACTTC CASSRPAVETQYF . TRBJ2-5 TRBV7-2 .
TGCAGCGTTGCACGGACCTCCTACAATGAGCAGTTCTTC CSVARTSYNEQFF . TRBJ2-1 TRBV29-1 .
TGCGCCAGCAGCAACGGGGACAGGCCCCCCTACGAGCAGTACTTC CASSNGDRPPYEQYF . TRBJ2-7 TRBV5-1 TRBD1
TGTGCCAGCAGTGAAGGTATAACTGAAGCTTTCTTT CASSEGITEAFF . TRBJ1-1 TRBV2 .
TGTGCCAGCAGCTTCGGGGGCTGGGTAGAGACCCAGTACTTC CASSFGGWVETQYF . TRBJ2-5 TRBV5-8 .
TGTGCCAGCAGCAATTCCGGGACGGAATTTAGCAATCAGCCCCAGCATTTT CASSNSGTEFSNQPQHF . TRBJ1-5 TRBV7-9 .
TGTGCCAGCAGTGTCCGCCAAGACAGGGCGAACACTGAAGCTTTCTTT CASSVRQDRANTEAFF . TRBJ1-1 TRBV6-1 TRBD1
TGTGCCAGCAGCGCTCTAGGGGGAGGACCAGCCAAAAACATTCAGTACTTC CASSALGGGPAKNIQYF . TRBJ2-4 TRBV27 .
TGTGCCAGCTCCCGCACAGGGGAGGCCAAAAACATTCAGTACTTC CASSRTGEAKNIQYF . TRBJ2-4 TRBV18 TRBD1
TGTGCCAGCAGCGGACAGGGGTTCACCGGGGAGCTGTTTTTT CASSGQGFTGELFF . TRBJ2-2 TRBV7-9 TRBD1
TGTGCCAGCACTCCGGGGGGGGGCCGGCAGTTCTTC CASTPGGGRQFF . TRBJ2-1 TRBV12-3/TRBV12-4 TRBD2
TGTGCCAGCAGGGTGGGGGGTCTGGGAACAGGCACAGATACGCAGTATTTT CASRVGGLGTGTDTQYF . TRBJ2-3 TRBV5-4 .
TGCGCCAGCAGCCAAGAGGAAGGGCTAGCGTTATTTTATGAGCAGTTCTTC CASSQEEGLALFYEQFF . TRBJ2-1 TRBV4-1 .
TGTGCCAGCAGCGTAGTAAGGCGGCCTGAAGCTTTCTTT CASSVVRRPEAFF . TRBJ1-1 TRBV9 .
TGCGCCAGCAGCCTGCGGGCAGTCTATAGCAATCAGCCCCAGCATTTT CASSLRAVYSNQPQHF . TRBJ1-5 TRBV4-1 .
TGTGCCATCAGTGTGGAGTTTTTAGCAGATCCGGGGCCCCAGCATTTT CAISVEFLADPGPQHF . TRBJ1-5 TRBV10-3 .
TGTGCCAGCAGTTTGACAGACAGGGTGAGGCCCCAGCATTTT CASSLTDRVRPQHF . TRBJ1-5 TRBV28 TRBD1
TGTGCCTGGACTAGCGGGAGTGCAGATACGCAGTATTTT CAWTSGSADTQYF . TRBJ2-3 TRBV30 TRBD2